This record looks at one TCR beta chain sequence and its context. TCRdb keeps only in-frame clones here, not all; method: immunoSEQ multiplex PCR. This table holds some 460,000 clones, approximately 90% found once. The source of the sample is a study of blood T cell repertoires in COVID-19. Study as a whole: Nucleic acid was either cDNA or gDNA, and it came from T cells, B-cell-depleted T cells, or PBMCs.

CDR3 size: 12 residues. V was pared by 8 bases and J by 4 bases, with 10 bases between. Sequencing was done on a sample of peripheral blood. The chain combines TRBV12-3 or TRBV12-4 with TRBJ2-3, with a weak D call TRBD2 (6 bases). The receptor's source is a woman younger than 45 with acute or convalescent COVID-19. This chain's CDR3 is CASRGVADTQYF. In DNA, the CDR3 is TGTGCCAGCCGCGGGGTGGCAGATACGCAGTATTTT.